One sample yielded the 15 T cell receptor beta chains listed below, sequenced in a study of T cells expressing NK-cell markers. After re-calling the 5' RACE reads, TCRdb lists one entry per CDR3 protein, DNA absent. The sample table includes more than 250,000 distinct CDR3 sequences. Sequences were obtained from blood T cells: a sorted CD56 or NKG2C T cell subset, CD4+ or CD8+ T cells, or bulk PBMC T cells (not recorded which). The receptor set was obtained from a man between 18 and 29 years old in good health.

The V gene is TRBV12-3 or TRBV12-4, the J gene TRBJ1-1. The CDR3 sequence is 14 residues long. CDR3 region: CASSLGADVTEAFF.

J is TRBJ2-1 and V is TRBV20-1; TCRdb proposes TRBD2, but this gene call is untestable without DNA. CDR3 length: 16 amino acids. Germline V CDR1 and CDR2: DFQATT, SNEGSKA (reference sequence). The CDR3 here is CSAGAASGRSYNEQFF.

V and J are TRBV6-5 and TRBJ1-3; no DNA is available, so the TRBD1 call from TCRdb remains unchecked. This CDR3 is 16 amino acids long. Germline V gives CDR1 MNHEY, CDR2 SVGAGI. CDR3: CASSSPVRGYGNTIYF.

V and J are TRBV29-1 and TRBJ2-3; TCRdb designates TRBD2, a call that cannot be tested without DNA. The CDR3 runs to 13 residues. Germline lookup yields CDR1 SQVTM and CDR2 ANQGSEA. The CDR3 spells CSGLAGVADTQYF.

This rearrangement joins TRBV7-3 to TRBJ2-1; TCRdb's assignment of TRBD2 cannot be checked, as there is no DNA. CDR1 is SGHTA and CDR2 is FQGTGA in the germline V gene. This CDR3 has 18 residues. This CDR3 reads CASSLIGLAGGAYNEQFF.

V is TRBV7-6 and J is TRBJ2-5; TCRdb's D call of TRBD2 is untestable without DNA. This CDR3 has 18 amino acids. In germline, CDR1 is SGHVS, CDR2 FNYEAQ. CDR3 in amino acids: CASSLFVLAAGGLETQYF.

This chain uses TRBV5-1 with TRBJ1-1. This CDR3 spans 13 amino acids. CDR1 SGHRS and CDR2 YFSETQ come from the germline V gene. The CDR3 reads CASSSVTESEAFF.

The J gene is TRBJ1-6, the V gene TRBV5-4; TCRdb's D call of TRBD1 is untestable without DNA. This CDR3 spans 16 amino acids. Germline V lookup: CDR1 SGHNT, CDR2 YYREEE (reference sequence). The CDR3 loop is CASSLGMTGVNSPLHF.

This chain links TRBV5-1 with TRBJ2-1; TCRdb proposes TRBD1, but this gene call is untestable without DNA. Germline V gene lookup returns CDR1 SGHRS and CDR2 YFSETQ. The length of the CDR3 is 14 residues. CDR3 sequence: CASSLALGPGEQFF.

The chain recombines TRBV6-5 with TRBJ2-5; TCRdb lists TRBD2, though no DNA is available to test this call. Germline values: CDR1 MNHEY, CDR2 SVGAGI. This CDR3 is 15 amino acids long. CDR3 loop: CASSSASGSRETQYF.

CDR3 sequence: CASSYWTLNTEAFF. The V call is TRBV5-6, the J call TRBJ1-1; no DNA is available, so the TRBD1 call from TCRdb remains unchecked. The CDR3 sequence is 14 residues long. Germline CDR1 SGHDT, CDR2 YYEEEE.

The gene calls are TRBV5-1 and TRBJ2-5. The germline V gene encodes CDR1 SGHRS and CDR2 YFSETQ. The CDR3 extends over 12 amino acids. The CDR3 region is CASKRGQETQYF.

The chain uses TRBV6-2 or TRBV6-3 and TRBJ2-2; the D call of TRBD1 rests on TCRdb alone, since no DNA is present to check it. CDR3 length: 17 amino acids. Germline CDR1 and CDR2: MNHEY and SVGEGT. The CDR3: CASRGFSFGRGTGELFF.

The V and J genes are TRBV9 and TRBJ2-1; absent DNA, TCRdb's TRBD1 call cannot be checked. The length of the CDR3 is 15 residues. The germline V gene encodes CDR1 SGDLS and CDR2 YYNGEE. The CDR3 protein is CASSISASSYNEQFF.

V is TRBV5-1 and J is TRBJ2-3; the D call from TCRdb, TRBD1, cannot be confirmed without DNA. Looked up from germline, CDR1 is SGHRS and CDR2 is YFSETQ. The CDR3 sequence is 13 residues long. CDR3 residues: CASSTQGADTQYF.